This T cell receptor (beta chain) was obtained from a study of shared clonotypes between healthy human individuals. Measured with immunoSEQ multiplex PCR; TCRdb has only the in-frame clones, and not every one. This table has under 600,000 clones, about 98% appearing once. The CDR3 consists of 21 residues. Terminally differentiated effector memory CD45RA+ cells were left out of the naive CD8 fraction, which was CD45RO-negative and positively selected for CCR7. This sequence was found in a man aged 25-45 years in good health. The sequencing sample was made of naive CD8+ T cells sorted from blood. The rearrangement links TRBV12-1 to TRBJ2-1; the D call of TRBD2 is as the table states it, not checked on the DNA. TRBV12-1 represents a pseudogene. The CDR3 DNA is TGTGCCAGCAGCCCTGACCGGGACGGAAAAATTAGCGGGAGGGGTCTTTATGAGCAGTTCTTC. As protein: CASSPDRDGKISGRGLYEQFF.